The 17 T cell receptor beta chains reported below all come from one sample, sequenced in a study of T cells in localized non-small cell lung cancer. Using immunoSEQ multiplex PCR, the repertoire was profiled, and TCRdb retains in-frame clones only, with some absent. This table has fewer than 35,000 clones, approximately 90% appearing once. The specimen was peripheral blood, collected before any cancer treatment. These receptors were taken from a male donor older than 55 with stage III lung adenocarcinoma.

The gene calls are TRBV9 and TRBJ1-3; weak D call: TRBD1 (5 bases). This CDR3 is built from 13 residues. Trimming shortened V by 2 bases and J by 9 bases, and 12 bases separated the two germline ends. CDR1 is SGDLS and CDR2 is YYNGEE in the germline V gene. The CDR3 DNA reads TGTGCCAGCAGCGTCCAGGGTCGGGCCACCATATATTTT. The encoded protein is CASSVQGRATIYF.

The DNA for the CDR3 is TGTGCCAGCAGCTTGGACGCTTTTCACTATGGCTACACCTTC. Protein product: CASSLDAFHYGYTF. The chain carries TRBV5-4 and TRBJ1-2; D remains ambiguous. CDR3 length equals 14 residues. The V and J ends lost 0 bases and 3 bases respectively, with 9 bases between them. Per the germline V gene, CDR1 is SGHNT and CDR2 is YYREEE (reference sequence). Variable domain in full (rest from reference TRBV5-4 and TRBJ1-2): ETGVTQSPTHLIKTRGQQVTLRCSSQSGHNTVSWYQQALGQGPQFIFQYYREEENGRGNFPPRFSGLQFPNYSSELNVNALELDDSALYLCASSLDAFHYGYTFGSGTRLTVV.

This clone appeared a single time. The genes are TRBV5-1 and TRBJ1-4; D remains ambiguous. Germline V lookup: CDR1 SGHRS, CDR2 YFSETQ. The CDR3 extends over 13 amino acids. V dropped 2 bases and J dropped 5 bases, with 7 bases sitting between them. The CDR3 here is CASSLGMNEKLFF. CDR3 DNA sequence: TGCGCCAGCAGCTTAGGAATGAATGAAAAACTGTTTTTT.

The chain couples TRBV6-5 to TRBJ2-5; the D is unclear. V dropped 3 bases and J dropped 2 bases, with 7 bases sitting between them. In germline, CDR1 is MNHEY, CDR2 SVGAGI. The CDR3 is 13 residues long. CDR3 nucleotides: TGTGCCAGCAGTTATAGCACGCAAGAGACCCAGTACTTC. This translates into CASSYSTQETQYF.

The chain employs TRBV18 and TRBJ2-2; the D is unclear. The CDR3 is 13 residues long. V was cut by 3 bases and J by 1 base, with 3 bases left in between. Per germline, CDR1 KGHSH and CDR2 LQKENI. The CDR3 region is CASSPRNTGELFF. The CDR3, as DNA: TGTGCCAGCTCACCGAGGAACACCGGGGAGCTGTTTTTT.

The rearrangement uses TRBV25-1 and TRBJ1-4; no firm D call. Looked up from germline, CDR1 is MGHDK and CDR2 is SYGVNS. The CDR3 runs to 13 residues. Trimming pared 5 bases from V and 8 bases from J, leaving 12 bases between. The DNA of the CDR3 is TGTGCCAGCAGTCTTGATGGAATGGAAAAACTGTTTTTT. Protein product: CASSLDGMEKLFF.

The chain joins TRBV14 to TRBJ2-7; perhaps TRBD2 as D (6 bases). The CDR3 extends over 13 amino acids. Trimming took off 5 bases at V and 8 bases at J, with 16 bases between the two ends. Germline CDR1 SGHDN, CDR2 FVKESK. CDR3 coding DNA: TGTGCCAGCAGCTCCGGGAGAGAAGGGCAGCAGTACTTC. Amino acids: CASSSGREGQQYF.

The chain joins TRBV11-2 to TRBJ1-2; D is unresolved. Deletions cut 2 bases from V and 8 bases from J, with 12 bases between. Germline-derived CDR1 and CDR2 are SGHAT and FQNNGV. There are 13 residues in the CDR3. The CDR3 DNA follows: TGTGCCAGCAGCTTATACCTCTCCGCCGGCTACACCTTC. This codes for CASSLYLSAGYTF.

CDR3 coding DNA: TGTGCCAGCAGTTACAATAAGGCACTAGATACGCAGTATTTT. Residues: CASSYNKALDTQYF. The chain links TRBV6-5 to TRBJ2-3; D unclear. The CDR3 spans 14 residues. Germline loops: CDR1 MNHEY, CDR2 SVGAGI. The V and J ends lost 2 bases and 5 bases respectively, with 11 bases between them.

J is TRBJ2-3 and V is TRBV4-2; D unresolved. The CDR3 is made up of 16 amino acids. The germline CDR1 and CDR2 sequences are LGHNA and YNFKEQ. Between the trimmed V and J ends, which lost 1 base and 2 bases, there was a span of 13 bases. The CDR3 bases are TGTGCCAGCAGCCAAGTGGTAGTTCTTCTCACAGATACGCAGTATTTT. Its translation: CASSQVVVLLTDTQYF.

The genes are TRBV27 and TRBJ2-2; D may be TRBD1 or TRBD2 (5 bases each). The CDR3 is made up of 13 amino acids. With 4 bases removed from V and 5 bases from J, the gap between germline ends came to 8 bases. The germline V gene has CDR1 MNHEY and CDR2 SMNVEV (reference sequence). CDR3 in amino acids: CASSWGRTGELFF. Here the CDR3 DNA reads TGTGCCAGCAGTTGGGGGAGAACCGGGGAGCTGTTTTTT.

The chain has TRBV5-4 and TRBJ1-1, with 9 bases matching TRBD1. The CDR3 is 15 residues long. V dropped 3 bases and J dropped 5; count of bases not matched to a gene: 8. Germline V gene lookup returns CDR1 SGHNT and CDR2 YYREEE (reference sequence). In DNA form, the CDR3 reads TGTGCCAGCAGCTCACAGGGGGCTGTTGGAACTGAAGCTTTCTTT. Translated: CASSSQGAVGTEAFF.

This clone was seen just once. The chain employs TRBV5-6 and TRBJ1-2, with a weak D call TRBD1 (6 bases). Trimming took 5 bases from V and 4 from J, leaving 18 bases between them. The CDR3 runs 15 residues. Germline V gene data show CDR1 as SGHDT and CDR2 as YYEEEE. The DNA for the CDR3 is TGTGCCAGCAGGGGTAGCAGGGGATTTGGCTATGGCTACACCTTC. Amino acid sequence: CASRGSRGFGYGYTF. The full variable domain, rest sourced from reference TRBV5-6 and TRBJ1-2, is DAGVTQSPTHLIKTRGQQVTLRCSPKSGHDTVSWYQQALGQGPQFIFQYYEEEERQRGNFPDRFSGHQFPNYSSELNVNALLLGDSALYLCASRGSRGFGYGYTFGSGTRLTVV.

V usage is TRBV2 and J usage is TRBJ2-2, with D perhaps TRBD1 or TRBD2 (5 bases each). V lost 6 bases to trimming and J lost 3 bases, with 20 bases between them. CDR3 length: 17 amino acids. In germline, CDR1 is SNHLY, CDR2 FYNNEI. The CDR3 sequence is CASRGRKGPRDTGELFF. The CDR3 coding sequence is TGTGCCAGCAGGGGACGGAAGGGTCCCCGGGACACCGGGGAGCTGTTTTTT.

Written as DNA, the CDR3 is TGCAGCGCTCTCGACTTGGGAGAGACCCAGTACTTC. This sequence encodes CSALDLGETQYF. The rearrangement joins TRBV29-1 to TRBJ2-5; D not certain. Per the germline V gene, CDR1 is SQVTM and CDR2 is ANQGSEA. The CDR3 totals 12 residues. Deletions cut 7 bases from V and 4 bases from J, with 13 bases between.

This chain uses TRBV6-6 with TRBJ1-1; perhaps TRBD1 as D (5 bases). This CDR3 has 15 residues. V gave up 1 base and J gave up 1 base, with 10 bases separating them. Germline V gives CDR1 MNHNY, CDR2 SVGAGI (reference sequence). CDR3 region: CASSYFLGGNTEAFF. CDR3 nucleotides: TGTGCCAGCAGTTACTTCCTGGGGGGGAACACTGAAGCTTTCTTT.

The rearrangement uses TRBV19 and TRBJ2-2, with D maybe TRBD2 (6 bases). The CDR3 contains 16 residues. Trimming took 5 bases from V and 6 from J, leaving 19 bases between them. Germline V gene sequence: CDR1 LNHDA, CDR2 SQIVND (reference sequence). CDR3 in DNA: TGTGCCAGTAGTTCTTCCGGGAGCCCCTCCTCCGGGGAGCTGTTTTTT. Its protein product is CASSSSGSPSSGELFF.